These 26 T cell receptor beta chains came from one sample sequenced in a study of OX40 agonist ivuxolimab in advanced cancers. Method: immunoSEQ multiplex PCR; TCRdb's copy keeps in-frame clones and lacks some. Of tens of thousands of clones in the sample, roughly 91% were seen once. The starting material was CD4+ or CD8+ T cells sorted from blood, obtained in a trial of the OX40 agonist ivuxolimab. These receptors were obtained from an adult with an advanced solid tumor such as melanoma, head and neck, liver or kidney cancer.

The CDR3 loop is CASIHPAGTGTDTQYF. The CDR3 nucleotides read TGTGCCAGCATTCACCCCGCTGGGACAGGTACAGATACGCAGTATTTT. This sequence joins TRBV28 and TRBJ2-3, with 8 bases matching TRBD1. The CDR3 sequence is 16 residues long. V lost 7 bases, J lost 3 bases, and 12 bases stayed unmatched. CDR1 is MDHEN and CDR2 is SYDVKM in the germline V gene.

The chain recombines TRBV5-4 with TRBJ2-5, with a possible D match to TRBD2 (6 bases). The germline gives CDR1 SGHNT, CDR2 YYREEE (reference sequence). V was cut by 5 bases and J by 3 bases, with 23 bases left in between. The CDR3 spans 17 residues. The CDR3 loop is CASSPELGREVEETQYF. CDR3 DNA: TGTGCCAGCAGTCCTGAGTTGGGCAGGGAGGTGGAAGAGACCCAGTACTTC.

The rearrangement links TRBV6-1 to TRBJ1-1; no firm D call. In germline, CDR1 is MNHNS, CDR2 SASEGT. This CDR3 has 16 residues. V was pared by 2 bases and J by 5 bases, with 18 bases between. In DNA form, the CDR3 reads TGTGCCAGCAGTGAAAACGGCGGTACAAAGAGAACTGAAGCTTTCTTT. It specifies CASSENGGTKRTEAFF.

The J gene is TRBJ1-1, the V gene TRBV6-5; D is possibly TRBD1 (5 bases). The CDR3 consists of 10 residues. The germline gives CDR1 MNHEY, CDR2 SVGAGI. V dropped 6 bases and J dropped 8 bases, with 7 bases sitting between them. The CDR3 DNA reads TGTGCCAGCAGGGGGCGGGAAGCTTTCTTT. Translation: CASRGREAFF.

This clone came up a few times. The chain links TRBV12-5 to TRBJ2-3; D may be TRBD1 (6 bases). Trimming pared 3 bases from V and 5 bases from J, leaving 12 bases between. The CDR3 has 14 residues. Germline loops: CDR1 LGHNT, CDR2 FRNRAP. In DNA form, the CDR3 reads TGTGCTAGTGGTTTAGGGGGAAGGAAAGATACGCAGTATTTT. It specifies CASGLGGRKDTQYF.

V is TRBV5-4 and J is TRBJ1-5; D might be TRBD1 (6 bases). The CDR3 covers 16 residues. Trimming took off 4 bases at V and 1 base at J, with 15 bases between the two ends. CDR1 is SGHNT and CDR2 is YYREEE in the germline V gene (reference sequence). The CDR3 nucleotides read TGTGCCAGCAGCCTAACAGGGTCGGGAAGCAATCAGCCCCAGCATTTT. Protein product: CASSLTGSGSNQPQHF.

The J gene is TRBJ1-1, the V gene TRBV2; D is uncertain. Per germline, CDR1 SNHLY and CDR2 FYNNEI. This CDR3 comprises 13 residues. V was cut by 6 bases and J by 1 base, with 9 bases left in between. CDR3 region: CASRETANTEAFF. CDR3 DNA: TGTGCCAGCAGGGAAACAGCGAACACTGAAGCTTTCTTT.

This clone was detected only once. V is TRBV6-1 and J is TRBJ2-3; perhaps TRBD1 as D (6 bases). The CDR3 is 13 residues long. CDR1 MNHNS and CDR2 SASEGT come from the germline V gene. Trimming took 6 bases from V and 3 from J, leaving 10 bases between them. This CDR3 is CASRGGRTDTQYF. CDR3 DNA: TGTGCCAGCAGAGGGGGACGAACAGATACGCAGTATTTT.

The chain uses TRBV27 and TRBJ1-2; D is unresolved. Germline V gene sequence: CDR1 MNHEY, CDR2 SMNVEV (reference sequence). The CDR3 is 13 amino acids. The V end lost 8 bases, the J end lost 8 bases, and 18 bases lay between the germline ends. The CDR3 loop reads CASAQYGFQGYTF. The CDR3 DNA sequence: TGTGCCAGCGCCCAGTATGGATTCCAGGGCTACACCTTC.

This clone has only one observation. The rearrangement links TRBV11-2 to TRBJ2-1; 11 bases fit TRBD1. Trimming cost V 1 base and J 8 bases; bases outside gene matches: 7. The germline V gene encodes CDR1 SGHAT and CDR2 FQNNGV. This CDR3 spans 16 amino acids. The DNA for the CDR3 is TGTGCCAGCAGCTTAGGTGTGGGACAGGGGGAAGATGAGCAGTTCTTC. Translating gives CASSLGVGQGEDEQFF.

CDR3: CSGLGANYGYTF. CDR3 DNA sequence: TGCAGCGGCCTGGGAGCTAACTATGGCTACACCTTC. This chain uses TRBV29-1 with TRBJ1-2; D remains unclear. Germline V gives CDR1 SQVTM, CDR2 ANQGSEA. The CDR3 is 12 residues long. V lost 7 bases and J 0 bases, leaving 9 bases between the germline ends.

This chain joins TRBV6-5 and TRBJ1-1; the D gene is possibly TRBD1 (5 bases). The V end was cut by 2 bases, the J end by 4 bases, with 11 bases between. CDR1 is MNHEY, CDR2 SVGAGI, per germline. The CDR3 is made up of 14 amino acids. CDR3 amino acids: CASSYGGGSTEAFF. In nucleotides, the CDR3 is TGTGCCAGCAGTTACGGGGGAGGGAGCACTGAAGCTTTCTTT.

J is TRBJ2-3 and V is TRBV10-3, with D possibly matching TRBD1 (6 bases). CDR1 ENHRY and CDR2 SYGVKD come from the germline V gene. CDR3 length equals 14 residues. V lost 0 bases and J 4 bases, leaving 8 bases between the germline ends. CDR3 amino acids: CAISESRTADTQYF. For the CDR3, the DNA is TGTGCCATCAGTGAGTCAAGGACAGCAGATACGCAGTATTTT.

This rearrangement joins TRBV7-8 to TRBJ1-2, with D unresolved. Trimming left V 5 bases short and J 3 bases short, with 10 bases between. The germline CDR1 and CDR2 sequences are SGHVS and FQNEAQ. The CDR3 has 13 amino acids. The CDR3 DNA follows: TGTGCCAGCAGCGCCGGTAGAGACTATGGCTACACCTTC. Translated, it gives CASSAGRDYGYTF.

This clone occurred a few times. This chain links TRBV7-9 with TRBJ1-2; a weak D match, TRBD1 (6 bases). The CDR3 contains 14 residues. CDR1 is SEHNR and CDR2 is FQNEAQ in the germline V gene (reference sequence). V was shortened by 4 bases and J by 4 bases, with 13 bases between the two germline ends. Here the CDR3 reads CASSSRGAPYGYTF. CDR3 DNA: TGTGCCAGCAGCTCGAGGGGGGCTCCCTATGGCTACACCTTC.

The gene calls are TRBV9 and TRBJ1-6; D call uncertain. The CDR3 extends over 15 amino acids. V was clipped by 3 bases and J by 10 bases, with 17 bases between them. Germline V gene lookup returns CDR1 SGDLS and CDR2 YYNGEE. CDR3 protein: CASSAQPETASPLHF. The CDR3 DNA follows: TGTGCCAGCAGCGCGCAACCGGAGACTGCATCACCCCTCCACTTT.

The gene calls are TRBV18 and TRBJ2-7; TRBD1 matches at 7 bases. Germline trimming cut 1 base from V and 5 bases from J; bases unmatched to any gene: 8. In germline, CDR1 is KGHSH, CDR2 LQKENI. The CDR3 is made up of 15 amino acids. CDR3 region: CASSPQGAFLNEQYF. The DNA for the CDR3 is TGTGCCAGCTCACCACAGGGGGCGTTTCTGAACGAGCAGTACTTC. The entire variable domain, with the rest obtained from reference TRBV18 and TRBJ2-7, is as follows: NAGVMQNPRHLVRRRGQEARLRCSPMKGHSHVYWYRQLPEEGLKFMVYLQKENIIDESGMPKERFSAEFPKEGPSILRIQQVVRGDSAAYFCASSPQGAFLNEQYFGPGTRLTVT.

This chain uses TRBV18 with TRBJ1-1; no firm D call. The CDR3 length is 14 residues. Germline lookup yields CDR1 KGHSH and CDR2 LQKENI. V lost 0 bases and J 0 bases, leaving 5 bases between the germline ends. CDR3 sequence reads: CASSPPSLNTEAFF. The CDR3 nucleotides are TGTGCCAGCTCACCACCCTCTTTGAACACTGAAGCTTTCTTT.

This chain joins TRBV19 and TRBJ2-7; 7 nucleotides align to TRBD1. V shed 5 bases, J shed 0 bases, and the junction held 4 bases outside the gene matches. CDR1 is LNHDA, CDR2 SQIVND, per germline (reference sequence). There are 14 residues in the CDR3. CDR3 in DNA: TGTGCCAGTAGTGCGACAGGGCCCTCCTACGAGCAGTACTTC. Amino acids: CASSATGPSYEQYF. The variable domain in full, with the rest retrieved from reference TRBV19 and TRBJ2-7, is DGGITQSPKYLFRKEGQNVTLSCEQNLNHDAMYWYRQDPGQGLRLIYYSQIVNDFQKGDIAEGYSVSREKKESFPLTVTSAQKNPTAFYLCASSATGPSYEQYFGPGTRLTVT.

The chain recombines TRBV25-1 with TRBJ2-3; D is unclear. Trimming took off 4 bases at V and 2 bases at J, with 13 bases between the two ends. Germline assignment: CDR1 MGHDK and CDR2 SYGVNS. There are 15 residues in the CDR3. CDR3 bases: TGTGCCAGCAGTGCTAGGACGGAGTACACAGATACGCAGTATTTT. It is translated as CASSARTEYTDTQYF.

The J gene is TRBJ2-3, the V gene TRBV7-2, with D unclear. CDR1 and CDR2 from the germline V gene are SGHTA and FQGNSA. The CDR3 extends over 13 amino acids. V lost 3 bases, J lost 9 bases, and 13 bases lay in between. The CDR3: CASSFTRADTQYF. For the CDR3, the DNA is TGTGCCAGCAGCTTTACCCGTGCGGACACGCAGTATTTT.

The V call is TRBV6-1, the J call TRBJ2-5, with 7 bases fitting TRBD1. Germline assignment: CDR1 MNHNS and CDR2 SASEGT. The CDR3 extends over 12 amino acids. J was trimmed by 13 bases and V by 8 bases; bases with no gene match: 13. The CDR3 is CASGPRTGAWYF. CDR3 nucleotides: TGTGCCAGCGGACCGCGAACAGGGGCTTGGTACTTC.

The V call is TRBV4-3, the J call TRBJ1-2; D is unclear. CDR1 and CDR2 from the germline V gene are LGHNA and YSLEER. V lost 6 bases and J lost 0, with 23 bases in between. The CDR3 consists of 18 residues. In DNA form, the CDR3 reads TGCGCCAGCAGTCAAACGCCGACAAGGAAAGGACCTAACTATGGCTACACCTTC. Translated, it gives CASSQTPTRKGPNYGYTF.

The sample holds a few counts of this clone. The J gene is TRBJ2-7, the V gene TRBV9, with 8 bases identical to TRBD2. J was trimmed by 2 bases and V by 0 bases; bases with no gene match: 1. CDR1 and CDR2 from the germline V gene are SGDLS and YYNGEE. The CDR3 contains 14 residues. The CDR3 DNA reads as TGTGCCAGCAGCGTAGCGCGGGGGGCCTACGAGCAGTACTTC. It specifies CASSVARGAYEQYF.

This clone was seen a handful of times. The chain is built from TRBV7-2 and TRBJ1-4; D not resolved. Trimming pared 5 bases from V and 8 bases from J, leaving 12 bases between. The CDR3 length is 13 residues. Looked up from germline, CDR1 is SGHTA and CDR2 is FQGNSA. The CDR3 loop reads CASSTDLGEKLFF. CDR3 sequence (DNA): TGTGCCAGCAGCACCGATCTGGGCGAAAAACTGTTTTTT.

V and J are TRBV6-6 and TRBJ2-7, with D possibly matching TRBD1 (5 bases). Trimming cost V 7 bases and J 2 bases, with 15 bases left between them. Germline assignment: CDR1 MNHNY and CDR2 SVGAGI (reference sequence). The CDR3 runs 14 residues. CDR3 sequence: CASKDRVGPYEQYF. DNA of the CDR3: TGTGCCAGCAAAGACCGGGTGGGGCCCTACGAGCAGTACTTC.